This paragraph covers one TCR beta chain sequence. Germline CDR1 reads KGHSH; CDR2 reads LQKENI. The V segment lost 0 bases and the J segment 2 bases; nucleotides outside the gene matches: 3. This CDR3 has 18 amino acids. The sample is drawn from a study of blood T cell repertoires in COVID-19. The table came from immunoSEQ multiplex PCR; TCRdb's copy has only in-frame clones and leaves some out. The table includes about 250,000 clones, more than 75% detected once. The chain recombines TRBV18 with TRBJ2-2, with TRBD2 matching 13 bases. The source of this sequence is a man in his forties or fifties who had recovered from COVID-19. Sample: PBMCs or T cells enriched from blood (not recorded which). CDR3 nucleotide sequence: TGTGCCAGCTCACCACCCGGACTAGCGGGGGCAAACACCGGGGAGCTGTTTTTT. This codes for CASSPPGLAGANTGELFF.